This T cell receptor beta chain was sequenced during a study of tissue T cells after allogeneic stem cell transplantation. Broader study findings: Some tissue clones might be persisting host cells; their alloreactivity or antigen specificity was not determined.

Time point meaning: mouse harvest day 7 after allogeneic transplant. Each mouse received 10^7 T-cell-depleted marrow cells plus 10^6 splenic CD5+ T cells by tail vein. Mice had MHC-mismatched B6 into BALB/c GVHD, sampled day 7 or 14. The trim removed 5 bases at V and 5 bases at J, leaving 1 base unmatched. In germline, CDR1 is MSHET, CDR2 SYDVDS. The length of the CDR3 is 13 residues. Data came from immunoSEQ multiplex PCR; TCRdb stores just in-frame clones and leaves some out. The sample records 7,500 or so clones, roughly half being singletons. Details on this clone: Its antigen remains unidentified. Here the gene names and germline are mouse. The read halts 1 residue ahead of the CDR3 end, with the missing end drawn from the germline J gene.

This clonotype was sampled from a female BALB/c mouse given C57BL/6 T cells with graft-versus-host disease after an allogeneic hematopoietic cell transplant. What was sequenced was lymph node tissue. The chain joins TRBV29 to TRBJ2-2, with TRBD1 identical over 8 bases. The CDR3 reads CASSRQGTGQLYF. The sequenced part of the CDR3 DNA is TGTGCTAGCAGTCGACAGGGGACCGGGCAGCTCTAC.